These 30 T cell receptor beta chains were sequenced from one sample in a study of OX40 agonist ivuxolimab in advanced cancers. Produced via immunoSEQ multiplex PCR; TCRdb's table is partial and in-frame only. This table holds about 45,000 clones, roughly 90% found once. This specimen consisted of CD4+ or CD8+ T cells sorted from blood, obtained in a trial of the OX40 agonist ivuxolimab. All receptors derive from an adult with an advanced solid tumor such as melanoma, head and neck, liver or kidney cancer.

This chain links TRBV19 with TRBJ2-3, with 7 positions matching TRBD2. The CDR3 loop spans 15 amino acids. Unmatched junction bases numbered 5, after V lost 3 bases and J lost 2 bases. Germline values: CDR1 LNHDA, CDR2 SQIVND (reference sequence). The DNA for the CDR3 is TGTGCCAGTAGTATCGGCGCGGGGGACACAGATACGCAGTATTTT. It yields the protein CASSIGAGDTDTQYF.

The chain uses TRBV6-5 and TRBJ2-7; 9 nucleotides align to TRBD1. This CDR3 is built from 14 residues. After removal of 6 bases from V and 4 bases from J, the junction contained 7 bases not matched to a gene. In germline, CDR1 is MNHEY, CDR2 SVGAGI. The CDR3 is CASRPLDRGYEQYF. The DNA for the CDR3 is TGTGCCAGCAGACCCCTTGACAGGGGGTACGAGCAGTACTTC.

The chain is built from TRBV27 and TRBJ2-7; D might be TRBD2 (6 bases). V lost 6 bases, J lost 7 bases, and 10 bases lay in between. Germline CDR1 and CDR2: MNHEY and SMNVEV (reference sequence). The CDR3 length is 11 residues. CDR3 in amino acids: CASSHGTEQYF. In DNA form, the CDR3 reads TGTGCCAGCAGCCATGGGACTGAGCAGTACTTC.

The rearrangement uses TRBV4-1 and TRBJ2-1, with TRBD2 identical over 12 bases. CDR3 size: 16 residues. J lost 5 bases, V lost 4 bases, and 6 bases had no gene match. CDR1 MGHRA and CDR2 YSYEKL come from the germline V gene. The CDR3 loop is CASSPRWTSGDNEQFF. Written as DNA, the CDR3 is TGCGCCAGCAGCCCTCGGTGGACTAGCGGGGACAATGAGCAGTTCTTC.

The chain employs TRBV28 and TRBJ2-7, with 13 positions matching TRBD2. CDR1 is MDHEN, CDR2 SYDVKM, per germline. The length of the CDR3 is 15 residues. V lost 6 bases, J lost 7 bases, and 9 bases stayed unmatched. DNA for the CDR3: TGTGCCAGCAGCCCTACCGGGACTAGCGGGATAGAGCAGTACTTC. Its protein product is CASSPTGTSGIEQYF. Complete variable domain (other parts from reference TRBV28 and TRBJ2-7): DVKVTQSSRYLVKRTGEKVFLECVQDMDHENMFWYRQDPGLGLRLIYFSYDVKMKEKGDIPEGYSVSREKKERFSLILESASTNQTSMYLCASSPTGTSGIEQYFGPGTRLTVT.

V is TRBV19 and J is TRBJ2-7; D is uncertain. The length of the CDR3 is 12 residues. Between the trimmed V and J ends, which lost 2 bases and 5 bases, there was a span of 7 bases. The germline V gene has CDR1 LNHDA and CDR2 SQIVND (reference sequence). The CDR3 here is CASSIRLDEQYF. The CDR3 bases are TGTGCCAGTAGTATAAGGTTGGACGAGCAGTACTTC.

This clone showed up just a few times. This CDR3 reads CASSVEGQSEKLFF. CDR3 in DNA: TGTGCCAGCAGCGTAGAAGGACAGAGTGAAAAACTGTTTTTT. The J gene is TRBJ1-4, the V gene TRBV9, with D possibly TRBD1 on 6 matching bases. V was shortened by 0 bases and J by 7 bases, with 10 bases between the two germline ends. The CDR3 spans 14 residues. Germline V lookup: CDR1 SGDLS, CDR2 YYNGEE.

This clone has just a few counts. CDR3 sequence reads: CASILEGNTEAFF. The CDR3 bases are TGTGCCAGCATCCTGGAGGGGAACACTGAAGCTTTCTTT. The genes are TRBV7-9 and TRBJ1-1; D uncertain. The germline CDR1 and CDR2 sequences are SEHNR and FQNEAQ (reference sequence). With 7 bases removed from V and 1 base from J, the gap between germline ends came to 10 bases. The CDR3 loop spans 13 amino acids.

The V and J genes are TRBV28 and TRBJ1-2, with 10 bases matching TRBD1. In germline, CDR1 is MDHEN, CDR2 SYDVKM. The CDR3 covers 15 residues. V lost 6 bases and J lost 5; bases outside the gene matches: 9. The CDR3: CASRPTGGPPYGYTF. The CDR3 DNA is TGTGCCAGCAGACCGACAGGGGGCCCCCCTTATGGCTACACCTTC.

This chain links TRBV6-5 with TRBJ2-7; D possibly corresponds to TRBD2 (5 bases). V gave up 2 bases and J gave up 4 bases, with 12 bases separating them. The CDR3 is 14 amino acids. Germline CDR1 and CDR2: MNHEY and SVGAGI. This chain's CDR3 is CASSYGSAIYEQYF. The CDR3 region has the DNA TGTGCCAGCAGTTACGGTAGCGCCATATACGAGCAGTACTTC.

The gene calls are TRBV13 and TRBJ1-3; D gene unclear. Trimming shortened V by 5 bases and J by 2 bases, and 10 bases separated the two germline ends. CDR1 PRHDT and CDR2 FYEKMQ come from the germline V gene (reference sequence). This CDR3 contains 14 residues. This chain's CDR3 is CASSPQNAGNTIYF. Here the CDR3 DNA reads TGTGCCAGCAGCCCTCAGAACGCTGGAAACACCATATATTTT.

The J gene is TRBJ2-5, the V gene TRBV28, with a possible D match to TRBD2 (6 bases). Germline assignment: CDR1 MDHEN and CDR2 SYDVKM. This CDR3 region has 20 residues. Trimming pared 5 bases from V and 1 base from J, leaving 29 bases between. CDR3 DNA: TGTGCCAGCAGTGACCCTTCCGCCCCCGGGGGTCAGTTGCGCCAAGAGACCCAGTACTTC. Residues: CASSDPSAPGGQLRQETQYF. Drawing the rest from reference TRBV28 and TRBJ2-5, the complete variable domain is DVKVTQSSRYLVKRTGEKVFLECVQDMDHENMFWYRQDPGLGLRLIYFSYDVKMKEKGDIPEGYSVSREKKERFSLILESASTNQTSMYLCASSDPSAPGGQLRQETQYFGPGTRLLVL.

The chain employs TRBV15 and TRBJ1-1; 8 bases align to TRBD1. Germline CDR1 LNHNV, CDR2 YYDKDF (reference sequence). The length of the CDR3 is 17 residues. V lost 1 base, J lost 1 base, and 8 bases stayed unmatched. CDR3 sequence (DNA): TGTGCCACCAGCAGAGGGTTCGGACAGGGTGAGAACACTGAAGCTTTCTTT. Translated: CATSRGFGQGENTEAFF.

The V call is TRBV9, the J call TRBJ1-1; D may be TRBD1 (5 bases). V lost 0 bases to trimming and J lost 1 base, with 7 bases between them. The CDR3 consists of 14 residues. Germline V gives CDR1 SGDLS, CDR2 YYNGEE. Here the CDR3 reads CASSVDQGNTEAFF. CDR3 DNA: TGTGCCAGCAGCGTAGACCAGGGGAACACTGAAGCTTTCTTT.

The V gene is TRBV2, the J gene TRBJ1-1; D possibly corresponds to TRBD1 (6 bases). The CDR3 is 15 amino acids. From germline, CDR1 is SNHLY and CDR2 FYNNEI. The V and J ends lost 6 bases and 3 bases respectively, with 17 bases between them. As DNA, the CDR3 is TGTGCCAGCAGGTCCGAGAGGGGGGGATACACTGAAGCTTTCTTT. It is translated as CASRSERGGYTEAFF. The whole variable domain, remainder taken from reference TRBV2 and TRBJ1-1, is EPEVTQTPSHQVTQMGQEVILRCVPISNHLYFYWYRQILGQKVEFLVSFYNNEISEKSEIFDDQFSVERPDGSNFTLKIRSTKLEDSAMYFCASRSERGGYTEAFFGQGTRLTVV.

The gene calls are TRBV29-1 and TRBJ1-2; possible D gene TRBD1, 6 bases. The ends were cut back, 1 base at V and 7 bases at J, with 10 bases in the middle. Germline CDR1 reads SQVTM; CDR2 reads ANQGSEA. The CDR3 extends over 12 amino acids. The CDR3 loop is CSVEGRGVGYTF. CDR3 DNA sequence: TGCAGCGTTGAAGGGAGGGGGGTTGGCTACACCTTC.

This chain joins TRBV5-1 and TRBJ2-3, with D perhaps matching TRBD1 (7 bases). The CDR3 has 16 residues. Germline V lookup: CDR1 SGHRS, CDR2 YFSETQ. The V and J ends lost 0 bases and 3 bases respectively, with 14 bases between them. In DNA form, the CDR3 reads TGCGCCAGCAGCTTGGTGTCAGGGGGGCAGACAGATACGCAGTATTTT. It specifies CASSLVSGGQTDTQYF.

The chain recombines TRBV5-3 with TRBJ1-5; D is ambiguous. TRBV5-3 is an ORF for which the function is uncertain. Trimming took off 0 bases at V and 2 bases at J, with 9 bases between the two ends. The length of the CDR3 is 15 residues. This chain's CDR3 is CARSLGLVGNQPQHF. As DNA, the CDR3 is TGTGCCAGAAGCTTGGGACTCGTCGGCAATCAGCCCCAGCATTTT.

This clone has just a few counts. The chain employs TRBV9 and TRBJ1-1, with D tentatively TRBD1 (6 bases). CDR3 length equals 15 residues. The germline V gene has CDR1 SGDLS and CDR2 YYNGEE. V was cut by 3 bases and J by 0 bases, with 12 bases left in between. The CDR3 DNA reads TGTGCCAGCAGCGCCTCACAGGGTTTGAACACTGAAGCTTTCTTT. Translation: CASSASQGLNTEAFF.

The chain couples TRBV7-9 to TRBJ1-2; 9 nucleotides match TRBD1. The CDR3 extends over 15 amino acids. Germline V lookup: CDR1 SEHNR, CDR2 FQNEAQ (reference sequence). Trimming cost V 4 bases and J 5 bases; bases outside gene matches: 8. CDR3 amino acids: CASSSRDRDGYGYTF. The CDR3 nucleotides read TGTGCCAGCAGCTCCCGGGACAGGGATGGGTATGGCTACACCTTC.

The chain links TRBV27 to TRBJ1-1, with no clear D. V was trimmed by 5 bases and J by 0 bases, leaving 10 bases between them. This CDR3 spans 14 amino acids. The germline V gene has CDR1 MNHEY and CDR2 SMNVEV (reference sequence). The CDR3 coding sequence is TGTGCCAGCAGTGTAGACACACTGAACACTGAAGCTTTCTTT. As protein: CASSVDTLNTEAFF.

The chain employs TRBV15 and TRBJ2-1, with 12 bases lining up with TRBD2. J was trimmed by 2 bases and V by 9 bases; bases with no gene match: 5. CDR1 is LNHNV, CDR2 YYDKDF, per germline (reference sequence). There are 15 residues in the CDR3. CDR3 in amino acids: CATLTSGRPYNEQFF. The CDR3 nucleotides are TGTGCCACTCTGACTAGCGGGAGACCCTACAATGAGCAGTTCTTC.

The chain uses TRBV9 and TRBJ2-1; 10 bases are shared with TRBD2. The germline V gene has CDR1 SGDLS and CDR2 YYNGEE. Trimming cost V 5 bases and J 10 bases; bases outside gene matches: 12. The CDR3 runs 15 residues. The CDR3 DNA is TGTGCCAGCAGTGCCACTAGCGGGGATCTATCCGAGCAGTTCTTC. It yields the protein CASSATSGDLSEQFF. Full variable domain (remainder filled in from reference TRBV9 and TRBJ2-1): DSGVTQTPKHLITATGQRVTLRCSPRSGDLSVYWYQQSLDQGLQFLIQYYNGEERAKGNILERFSAQQFPDLHSELNLSSLELGDSALYFCASSATSGDLSEQFFGPGTRLTVL.

This clone was observed a few times. The sample has other DNA sequences that encode this CDR3 too. The V and J genes are TRBV19 and TRBJ1-1, with D tentatively TRBD1 (5 bases). CDR1 and CDR2 (germline): LNHDA, SQIVND (reference sequence). The CDR3 loop spans 12 amino acids. The germline V and J ends were trimmed by 7 bases and 1 base, with 7 bases remaining between them. The CDR3 nucleotides are TGTGCCAGTAATCAGGGGAACACTGAAGCTTTCTTT. It encodes CASNQGNTEAFF. The full variable domain, with the rest looked up from reference TRBV19 and TRBJ1-1, is DGGITQSPKYLFRKEGQNVTLSCEQNLNHDAMYWYRQDPGQGLRLIYYSQIVNDFQKGDIAEGYSVSREKKESFPLTVTSAQKNPTAFYLCASNQGNTEAFFGQGTRLTVV.

The chain combines TRBV27 with TRBJ1-2; 9 nucleotides line up with TRBD1. The CDR3 consists of 14 residues. Unmatched junction bases numbered 5, after V lost 4 bases and J lost 5 bases. The germline V gene encodes CDR1 MNHEY and CDR2 SMNVEV (reference sequence). The CDR3 loop reads CASSSDRGMYGYTF. CDR3 sequence (DNA): TGTGCCAGCAGTTCGGACAGGGGAATGTATGGCTACACCTTC.

As DNA, the CDR3 is TGTGCCAGCAGTCCCACACCATACTATGGCTACACCTTC. Protein: CASSPTPYYGYTF. This chain joins TRBV6-5 and TRBJ1-2; D remains unclear. Trimming left V 5 bases short and J 3 bases short, with 10 bases between. This CDR3 contains 13 residues. Germline V lookup: CDR1 MNHEY, CDR2 SVGAGI.

V and J are TRBV19 and TRBJ2-7; D is ambiguous. This CDR3 is built from 13 residues. Germline V gene sequence: CDR1 LNHDA, CDR2 SQIVND (reference sequence). V was pared by 3 bases and J by 3 bases, with 9 bases between. The CDR3 sequence is CASSINLGYEQYF. The DNA of the CDR3 is TGTGCCAGTAGTATTAATTTGGGCTACGAGCAGTACTTC.

This clone is a singleton in its sample. The chain couples TRBV6-5 to TRBJ2-7, with D possibly TRBD1 on 6 matching bases. Germline CDR1 and CDR2: MNHEY and SVGAGI. The CDR3 sequence is 14 residues long. Trimming shortened V by 8 bases and J by 1 base, and 15 bases separated the two germline ends. The DNA for the CDR3 is TGTGCCAGCTCACAAACAGGGATATCCTACGAGCAGTACTTC. Translated: CASSQTGISYEQYF.

J is TRBJ2-3 and V is TRBV2; TRBD1 might be the D (5 bases). Germline values: CDR1 SNHLY, CDR2 FYNNEI. V was pared by 8 bases and J by 1 base, with 19 bases between. This CDR3 spans 16 amino acids. Here the CDR3 reads CASSGARESGTDTQYF. DNA of the CDR3: TGTGCCAGCTCTGGGGCTAGGGAAAGTGGCACAGATACGCAGTATTTT. The variable domain in full, with the rest retrieved from reference TRBV2 and TRBJ2-3, is EPEVTQTPSHQVTQMGQEVILRCVPISNHLYFYWYRQILGQKVEFLVSFYNNEISEKSEIFDDQFSVERPDGSNFTLKIRSTKLEDSAMYFCASSGARESGTDTQYFGPGTRLTVL.

The V gene is TRBV5-6, the J gene TRBJ2-4; D uncertain. The CDR3 is 13 residues long. The germline gives CDR1 SGHDT, CDR2 YYEEEE. The V end lost 6 bases, the J end lost 2 bases, and 9 bases lay between the germline ends. The CDR3 loop is CASTGSTKNIQYF. The DNA for the CDR3 is TGTGCCAGCACCGGATCAACCAAAAACATTCAGTACTTC.